A selection of T cell receptor beta chains follows, all from one sample in a study of blood T cell repertoires in COVID-19. Libraries were prepared by immunoSEQ multiplex PCR; TCRdb keeps only in-frame clonotypes and omits some of them. The sample carries approximately 170,000 clones, roughly nine tenths recorded once. Sequencing used peripheral blood. The receptor set was obtained from a man between 18 and 29 years old who had recovered from COVID-19. Each CDR3 is given with its conserved first and last residue. The order of the fields is clone size, V gene, J gene, D gene, CDR3 DNA, CDR3 protein. The D gene is left open where the match is weak. Size is stated for part of the rows, as once, few or many counts, or as a class when the clone is expanded.

>NA|TRBV3-1/TRBV3-2|TRBJ2-3|NA
TGTGCCAGTCAGGGGATAAAGGATACGCAGTATTTT
CASQGIKDTQYF
>NA|TRBV7-8|TRBJ2-2|TRBD2
TGTGCCAGCAAGGGCGCTAGCGGGAGTGGTTACACCGGGGAGCTGTTTTTT
CASKGASGSGYTGELFF
>NA|TRBV30|TRBJ1-4|NA
TGTGCCTGGAGTACGGGGGTAAACGAAAAACTGTTTTTT
CAWSTGVNEKLFF
>NA|TRBV6-2/TRBV6-3|TRBJ2-3|NA
TGTGCCAGCAGTTACGAGAGTGCTCTAGCGTTCACAGATACGCAGTATTTT
CASSYESALAFTDTQYF
>few|TRBV14|TRBJ1-2|NA
TGTGCCAGCAGCCAAGACAGGGGCCTCTATGGCTACACCTTC
CASSQDRGLYGYTF
>NA|TRBV24-1|TRBJ1-6|TRBD1
TGTGCCACCCCAGCCGGGGGACAGGGTAATTCACCCCTCCACTTT
CATPAGGQGNSPLHF
>NA|TRBV29-1|TRBJ1-1|NA
TGCAGCGTTGACTCGAACACTGAAGCTTTCTTT
CSVDSNTEAFF
>NA|TRBV4-3|TRBJ2-5|NA
TGCGCCAGCAGCCAAGTAGCAGGGGTAGGTGAGACCCAGTACTTC
CASSQVAGVGETQYF
>NA|TRBV13|TRBJ2-7|TRBD2
TGTGCCAGCAGCCCTAGCGGGGTCTCCTACGAGCAGTACTTC
CASSPSGVSYEQYF
>NA|TRBV7-2|TRBJ2-2|NA
TGTGCCAGCAGGGGGCAGGGATCGTTCACCGGGGAGCTGTTTTTT
CASRGQGSFTGELFF
>NA|TRBV11-2|TRBJ2-1|TRBD2
TGTGCCAGCAGCTTAATCGGGGCGGCTAGCGGGAGGGATGAGCAGTTCTTC
CASSLIGAASGRDEQFF
>NA|TRBV18|TRBJ2-3|NA
TGTGCCAGCTCACCACTGAGGGATAGCACAGATACGCAGTATTTT
CASSPLRDSTDTQYF
>NA|TRBV3-1/TRBV3-2|TRBJ1-2|NA
TGTGCCAGCAGCCAAGATCGACTCCCCGCGGGCTACACCTTC
CASSQDRLPAGYTF
>NA|TRBV10-3|TRBJ2-2|NA
TGTGCCATCAGTGAAGCCAGGCTCACAGGGGAGCTGTTTTTT
CAISEARLTGELFF
>NA|TRBV20-1|TRBJ1-4|NA
TGCAGTGCTAGTGGGGGGGAGCCTGCAACTAATGAAAAACTGTTTTTT
CSASGGEPATNEKLFF
>once|TRBV18|TRBJ1-5|TRBD1
TGTGCCAGCTCCGAACAGGGGTATCAGCCCCAGCATTTT
CASSEQGYQPQHF
>NA|TRBV6-5|TRBJ2-1|TRBD2
TGTGCCAGCACATCGGGCGGGGGTTCCTACAATGAGCAGTTCTTC
CASTSGGGSYNEQFF
>NA|TRBV29-1|TRBJ2-3|TRBD2
TGCAGCGTTGTGCGGGAGACAGATACGCAGTATTTT
CSVVRETDTQYF
>NA|TRBV5-1|TRBJ1-6|NA
TGCGCCAGCAGCTTGGAGGTGGGTTCGGGAAATTCACCCCTCCACTTT
CASSLEVGSGNSPLHF
>once|TRBV4-1|TRBJ2-7|TRBD2
TGCGCCAGCAGTTTAAGCCGTGCGGGGGTAAGGGAGCAGTACTTC
CASSLSRAGVREQYF
>NA|TRBV24-1|TRBJ2-1|NA
TGTGCCACCAGTGGGGCAGGGCGCGATGAGCAGTTCTTC
CATSGAGRDEQFF
>once|TRBV7-2|TRBJ2-5|TRBD2
TGTGCCAGCAGCCCCGATGGGGGGGGGATGGGAACCCAGTACTTC
CASSPDGGGMGTQYF
>NA|TRBV7-2|TRBJ2-3|TRBD1
TGTGCCAGCAGCTTAGTAGGGACAGGGTACGCAGATACGCAGTATTTT
CASSLVGTGYADTQYF
>NA|TRBV29-1|TRBJ2-2|NA
TGCAGCGTTGACATAGGGGGTGCCGGGGAGCTGTTTTTT
CSVDIGGAGELFF
>NA|TRBV5-1|TRBJ2-7|NA
TGCGCCAGCAGAGTGACGTGGACATCCGCAACCTACGAGCAGTACTTC
CASRVTWTSATYEQYF
>NA|TRBV7-2|TRBJ2-5|NA
TGTGCCAGCAGCGCCTCGGGAGCCGAACGTACCCAGTACTTC
CASSASGAERTQYF
>NA|TRBV29-1|TRBJ1-1|TRBD1
TGCAGCGTTCGGACAGGGGTTGAAGCTTTCTTT
CSVRTGVEAFF
>NA|TRBV11-3|TRBJ2-7|TRBD2
TGTGCCAGCAGCTTAGAAGCGGGGACCTACGAGCAGTACTTC
CASSLEAGTYEQYF
>few|TRBV3-1/TRBV3-2|TRBJ2-5|NA
TGTGCCAGCAGCCAAGGGAGAGAGACCCAGTACTTC
CASSQGRETQYF
>NA|TRBV3-1/TRBV3-2|TRBJ2-1|TRBD1
TGTGCCAGCAGCCGCCAGACAGGGAGAAAAAAAAATGAGCAGTTCTTC
CASSRQTGRKKNEQFF
>NA|TRBV7-2|TRBJ1-1|NA
TGTGCCACCCAACCCTCGGTCCTAGAAGCTTTCTTT
CATQPSVLEAFF